Following are 25 T cell receptor beta chains from one sample sequenced in a study of regulatory T cells in long-lasting Graves disease. Construction of the TCR beta libraries employed iRepertoire HTBI primers in conjunction with Arm-PCR of CDR3 regions. TCRdb reprocessed the multiplex PCR reads with MiXCR, giving one entry per CDR3 protein. This sample yields about 620,000 distinct CDR3 sequences, of which about 16% are seen a single time; approximately 20% belongs to the top ten. Time point described: newly diagnosed GD, antithyroid drugs for less than 3 months. With RNA extracted from PBMCs as input, the TCR library was made. A further study also used this sample, focusing on T cells in Graves' hyperthyroidism and ophthalmopathy.

The material was peripheral blood mononuclear cells (PBMCs), obtained at new diagnosis, from a patient treated with antithyroid drugs. The source is a woman in her twenties or thirties with Graves disease.

This clonotype was recorded many times. The gene calls are TRBV12-3 or TRBV12-4 and TRBJ2-1, with 10 bases matching TRBD2. V was clipped by 1 base and J by 2 bases; unmatched bases: 2. The CDR3 runs to 16 residues. CDR3 in DNA: TGTGCCAGCAGTTTAGGTCTAGCGGGAGCCTACAATGAGCAGTTCTTC. It codes for CASSLGLAGAYNEQFF.

The chain recombines TRBV13 with TRBJ2-3, with D hard to call. The CDR3 spans 17 residues. Germline-derived CDR1 and CDR2 are PRHDT and FYEKMQ (reference sequence). V was clipped by 3 bases and J by 2 bases, with 18 bases between them. The CDR3 nucleotides read TGTGCCAGCAGCTTCTGGAGTGCCAACAGTCTCACAGATACGCAGTATTTT. This codes for CASSFWSANSLTDTQYF.

This clonotype was seen a few times. This chain uses TRBV24-1 with TRBJ2-1; D may be TRBD1 (6 bases). V was cut by 7 bases and J by 10 bases, with 10 bases left in between. This CDR3 has 11 residues. The germline gives CDR1 KGHDR, CDR2 SFDVKD. CDR3 sequence (DNA): TGTGCCACCAGCTCAGGGGACGAGCAGTTCTTC. This sequence encodes CATSSGDEQFF.

This clonotype occurred a few times. The chain has TRBV7-9 and TRBJ2-5; D ambiguous. There are 14 residues in the CDR3. Germline-derived CDR1 and CDR2 are SEHNR and FQNEAQ (reference sequence). V was clipped by 1 base and J by 7 bases, with 13 bases between them. The CDR3: CASSLDDSEGTQYF. CDR3 bases: TGTGCCAGCAGCTTAGACGACTCCGAAGGGACCCAGTACTTC.

This clonotype was detected a few times. The rearrangement links TRBV20-1 to TRBJ2-1; TRBD2 matches 10 bases. The DNA end favors TRBJ2-5, so the J call may be wrong. The CDR3 totals 15 residues. Germline CDR1 DFQATT, CDR2 SNEGSKA (reference sequence). The DNA of the CDR3 is TGCAGTGCTGTCTCCGGGACTAGCGCCATCGAGACCCAGTACTTC. Protein: CSAVSGTSAIETQYF.

This clonotype has more than one count but fewer than ten. The chain has TRBV7-2 and TRBJ1-1; 9 positions match TRBD1. The junction had 10 bases not matched to a gene; V was cut back by 5 bases and J by 3 bases. CDR3 length: 16 residues. Germline V gene sequence: CDR1 SGHTA, CDR2 FQGNSA. CDR3: CASSDTGGVVYTEAFF. The CDR3 coding sequence is TGTGCCAGCAGCGATACAGGGGGCGTCGTGTACACTGAAGCTTTCTTT.

The rearrangement links TRBV6-9 to TRBJ2-7; a possible D gene is TRBD2 (7 bases). V was cut by 3 bases and J by 5 bases, with 8 bases left in between. Germline V gives CDR1 MNHGY, CDR2 SVAAGI. This CDR3 spans 12 amino acids. The CDR3 DNA is TGTGCCAGCAGTTACGGGGGGCACGAGCAGTACTTC. Protein product: CASSYGGHEQYF.

This clonotype was seen at least ten times. The rearrangement uses TRBV28 and TRBJ2-7, with D unclear. This CDR3 contains 11 residues. Looked up from germline, CDR1 is MDHEN and CDR2 is SYDVKM. With 3 bases removed from V and 7 bases from J, the gap between germline ends came to 7 bases. The DNA for the CDR3 is TGTGCCAGCAGTTTCTTTACGGAGCAGTACTTC. Protein product: CASSFFTEQYF.

The chain combines TRBV28 with TRBJ2-1, with D possibly TRBD2 on 6 matching bases. Germline V gene data show CDR1 as MDHEN and CDR2 as SYDVKM. V was cut by 6 bases and J by 8 bases, with 26 bases left in between. The CDR3 length is 17 residues. The CDR3: CASSTHIWGRSGHEQFF. The DNA of the CDR3 is TGTGCCAGCAGCACCCATATTTGGGGGAGGTCGGGCCATGAGCAGTTCTTC.

At least ten counts were recorded for this clonotype. The chain joins TRBV27 to TRBJ2-1; 8 positions agree with TRBD1. The CDR3 runs 14 residues. The V and J ends lost 3 bases and 8 bases, in that order; junction bases with no gene match: 6. Germline values: CDR1 MNHEY, CDR2 SMNVEV (reference sequence). DNA of the CDR3: TGTGCCAGCAGTTTGGGGACAGGTAGCGATGAGCAGTTCTTC. It yields the protein CASSLGTGSDEQFF.

This sequence joins TRBV7-2 and TRBJ2-7; possibly TRBD2 for D (6 bases). CDR1 and CDR2 (germline): SGHTA, FQGNSA. The CDR3 sequence is 13 residues long. The V end lost 8 bases, the J end lost 7 bases, and 18 bases lay between the germline ends. CDR3 nucleotides: TGTGCCAGCCGACTAGGGCGAGCCAATGAGCAGTACTTC. It yields the protein CASRLGRANEQYF.

This clonotype was picked up a small number of times. The chain has TRBV11-3 and TRBJ2-1, with D possibly being TRBD1 (6 bases). V gave up 5 bases and J gave up 6 bases, with 11 bases separating them. Germline V lookup: CDR1 SGHNT, CDR2 YENEEA. The CDR3 extends over 13 amino acids. The CDR3 loop is CASSKNRANEQFF. The CDR3 nucleotides are TGTGCCAGCAGCAAAAACAGGGCCAATGAGCAGTTCTTC.

This clonotype has at least ten counts. The V gene is TRBV28, the J gene TRBJ1-1, with no clear D. The CDR3 runs to 13 residues. V lost 2 bases and J lost 7, with 11 bases in between. The germline V gene has CDR1 MDHEN and CDR2 SYDVKM. CDR3 protein: CASSLGSVLEAFF. CDR3 bases: TGTGCCAGCAGTTTAGGTAGCGTTCTTGAAGCTTTCTTT.

Notes on this clonotype: A read error may be the cause here, since a much bigger clone is one base away. The chain links TRBV27 to TRBJ2-1; 12 bases align to TRBD2. Germline V gene lookup returns CDR1 MNHEY and CDR2 SMNVEV (reference sequence). The CDR3 length is 15 residues. DNA for the CDR3: TGTGCCGGCAGGCCTAGCGGGAGGGCCTACAATGAGCAGTTCTTC. This encodes CAGRPSGRAYNEQFF.

The genes are TRBV7-8 and TRBJ2-5, with TRBD2 matching 10 bases. This CDR3 comprises 15 residues. With V trimmed by 7 bases and J by 5 bases, 10 bases remained unmatched. Germline CDR1 and CDR2: SGHVS and FQNEAQ. CDR3 coding DNA: TGTGCCAGCAATTTGGGACTAGCGAAGAGGGAGACCCAGTACTTC. It is translated as CASNLGLAKRETQYF.

This clonotype was counted many times. The rearrangement uses TRBV28 and TRBJ2-1, with 8 bases fitting TRBD1. This CDR3 region has 14 residues. The germline gives CDR1 MDHEN, CDR2 SYDVKM. V was pared by 5 bases and J by 12 bases, with 12 bases of the junction left unmatched. In DNA, the CDR3 is TGTGCCAGCAGTCAACGGACAGGGTTTAGGGCGCAGTTCTTC. This gives the protein CASSQRTGFRAQFF.

For this clonotype: A read error may be the cause here, since a much bigger clone is one base away. The chain recombines TRBV12-3 or TRBV12-4 with TRBJ2-1; D might be TRBD2 (6 bases). This CDR3 has 12 residues. The CDR3: CASSLLAHEQLF. The CDR3 DNA reads as TGTGCCAGCAGTTTACTAGCGCATGAGCAGCTCTTC.

The chain employs TRBV9 and TRBJ2-2, with D maybe TRBD1 (6 bases). This CDR3 contains 14 residues. CDR1 is SGDLS, CDR2 YYNGEE, per germline. V dropped 5 bases and J dropped 7 bases, with 15 bases sitting between them. The CDR3 loop reads CASSFRQANGELFF. CDR3 DNA: TGTGCCAGCAGTTTTAGACAGGCTAACGGGGAGCTGTTTTTT.

J is TRBJ2-3 and V is TRBV20-1, with D unresolved. Germline CDR1 is DFQATT and CDR2 is SNEGSKA (reference sequence). The CDR3 sequence is 13 residues long. The V gene lost 5 bases and the J gene lost 2 bases, with 11 bases spanning the gap. As DNA, the CDR3 is TGCAGTGCTGTGGCAGCTTCCACAGATACGCAGTATTTT. Amino acids: CSAVAASTDTQYF.

This clonotype appeared many times. The CDR3 loop is CASSLGLIHTF. The CDR3 DNA follows: TGTGCCAGCAGCCTTGGACTGATCCACACCTTC. V is TRBV28 and J is TRBJ1-2; D is undetermined. Trimming took 6 bases from V and 12 from J, leaving 14 bases between them. The CDR3 runs 11 residues. The germline CDR1 and CDR2 sequences are MDHEN and SYDVKM.

This clonotype was picked up a small number of times. The chain combines TRBV5-1 with TRBJ2-4; TRBD1 aligns across 7 bases. The CDR3 totals 16 residues. J was trimmed by 6 bases and V by 3 bases; bases with no gene match: 12. Germline values: CDR1 SGHRS, CDR2 YFSETQ. The CDR3 here is CASSSAPGQLINIQYF. CDR3 DNA sequence: TGCGCCAGCAGCTCCGCCCCGGGACAGCTAATAAACATTCAGTACTTC.

The sample holds many counts of this clonotype. For the CDR3, the DNA is TGTGCCAGCAGTCCCACGTCGACAGGAAACTATGGCTACACCTTC. Encoded protein: CASSPTSTGNYGYTF. This chain uses TRBV28 with TRBJ1-2; possible D gene TRBD1, 6 bases. The V end was cut by 5 bases, the J end by 2 bases, with 15 bases between. CDR3 length: 15 residues. CDR1 MDHEN and CDR2 SYDVKM come from the germline V gene.

The chain carries TRBV14 and TRBJ2-3, with D tentatively TRBD1 or TRBD2 (7 bases each). V lost 4 bases, J lost 2 bases, and 16 bases lay in between. This CDR3 is built from 16 residues. Germline V gene data show CDR1 as SGHDN and CDR2 as FVKESK. This CDR3 reads CASSPGGQFYTDTQYF. The CDR3 nucleotides read TGTGCCAGCAGCCCGGGGGGACAGTTCTACACAGATACGCAGTATTTT.

The rearrangement links TRBV20-1 to TRBJ2-1; 10 bases are shared with TRBD2. After removal of 5 bases from V and 3 bases from J, the junction contained 7 bases not matched to a gene. CDR1 and CDR2 (germline): DFQATT, SNEGSKA (reference sequence). The CDR3 contains 15 residues. The CDR3 loop reads CSAGSSGSGYNEQFF. As DNA, the CDR3 is TGCAGTGCTGGCTCTAGCGGGAGTGGCTACAATGAGCAGTTCTTC.

The chain couples TRBV6-2 or TRBV6-3 to TRBJ2-4, with D possibly being TRBD2 (6 bases). Per the germline V gene, CDR1 is MNHEY and CDR2 is SVGEGT. The CDR3 runs to 17 residues. Trimming removed 6 bases at V and 0 bases at J, with 18 bases between. The CDR3 DNA follows: TGTGCCAGCAGGAACCAGGGAGGTGCCTTAGCCAAAAACATTCAGTACTTC. Translation: CASRNQGGALAKNIQYF.